The present T cell receptor beta chain was sequenced within a study of Ad26.COV2.S vaccination and SARS-CoV-2 variants. Profiling relied on immunoSEQ multiplex PCR, and the TCRdb table lists in-frame clones only, not all of them. The sample lists 200,000 to 300,000 clones; approximately 88% were seen once. Treatment noted: roughly 18 received Ad26.COV2.S at low or high dose, single or two shots; about five received placebo; per-sample allocation not given. All samples were drawn on day 63, counting from the first vaccine or placebo injection. The CDR3 totals 13 residues. Trimming stripped 1 base from V and 14 bases from J, with 15 bases between. CDR1 is LNHNV and CDR2 is YYDKDF in the germline V gene (reference sequence).

The receptor was isolated from a person aged 18-65 years who received the Ad26.COV2.S COVID-19 vaccine or a placebo. The input for sequencing was peripheral blood, taken in a trial of Ad26.COV2.S vaccine versus placebo. V is TRBV15 and J is TRBJ1-5; maybe TRBD1 (5 bases). CDR3 nucleotides: TGTGCCACCAGCAGAGTGGGGGATGACCTCGAGCATTTT. It encodes CATSRVGDDLEHF.